A single sample is the source of the 20 T cell receptor beta chains below, sequenced in a study of beta chain features in type 1 diabetes. The entirety of the isolated RNA underwent reverse transcription, so expressed TCRB transcripts were sequenced. Clones were read by immunoSEQ multiplex PCR, and TCRdb kept only the in-frame ones, dropping some. The sample yields some 45,000 clones, around 50% seen once. Sequencing was done on a sample of Tregs from blood. The receptor set was obtained from a woman aged 18-29 years in good health.

This clone has only a few counts. The chain couples TRBV10-3 to TRBJ2-7; the D gene is possibly TRBD2 (6 bases). V dropped 10 bases and J dropped 1 base, with 17 bases sitting between them. The CDR3 spans 14 residues. Germline V gene data show CDR1 as ENHRY and CDR2 as SYGVKD. CDR3 protein: CATLPRGDSYEQYF. In DNA, the CDR3 is TGTGCCACACTCCCACGCGGGGATTCCTACGAGCAGTACTTC.

The chain couples TRBV4-1 to TRBJ1-2; D not resolved. Germline-derived CDR1 and CDR2 are MGHRA and YSYEKL. This CDR3 has 15 residues. Trimming left V 4 bases short and J 4 bases short, with 16 bases between. CDR3 nucleotides: TGCGCCAGCAGCCCCCACGCCCGGGAATCCTATGGCTACACCTTC. Translating it yields CASSPHARESYGYTF.

The chain combines TRBV28 with TRBJ2-1; 9 bases are a match to TRBD2. Germline V lookup: CDR1 MDHEN, CDR2 SYDVKM. The CDR3 totals 14 residues. V shed 6 bases and J 5 bases; nucleotides not matched to a gene: 5. The DNA for the CDR3 is TGTGCCAGCAGGGAGGTAGCGGGGGACAATGAGCAGTTCTTC. It specifies CASREVAGDNEQFF.

The rearrangement uses TRBV28 and TRBJ1-4, with D hard to call. CDR1 is MDHEN and CDR2 is SYDVKM in the germline V gene. This CDR3 comprises 14 residues. V shed 6 bases and J shed 8 bases, with 16 bases lying between them. CDR3 amino acids: CASSRGVLREKLFF. The CDR3 nucleotides read TGTGCCAGCAGCCGAGGAGTCCTGAGGGAAAAACTGTTTTTT.

The J gene is TRBJ2-5, the V gene TRBV19; 10 nucleotides agree with TRBD2. The DNA end lines up better with TRBJ2-7; the J call may be wrong. The germline gives CDR1 LNHDA, CDR2 SQIVND (reference sequence). This CDR3 is 14 amino acids long. The CDR3 reads CASSILAGVNEQYF. As DNA, the CDR3 is TGTGCCAGTAGTATCCTAGCGGGAGTCAACGAGCAGTACTTC.

The chain links TRBV28 to TRBJ2-1; a weak D match, TRBD2 (7 bases). The germline V and J ends were trimmed by 3 bases and 10 bases, with 16 bases remaining between them. Germline V gene sequence: CDR1 MDHEN, CDR2 SYDVKM. The CDR3 contains 14 residues. DNA for the CDR3: TGTGCCAGCAGTTTGGGGGGGCGCGCCCCGGAGCAGTTCTTC. The encoded protein is CASSLGGRAPEQFF.

This clone is a singleton in its sample. The rearrangement links TRBV28 to TRBJ1-5; D might be TRBD1 (6 bases). The germline V gene has CDR1 MDHEN and CDR2 SYDVKM. Trimming shortened V by 6 bases and J by 5 bases, and 11 bases separated the two germline ends. The CDR3 runs to 13 residues. The CDR3 sequence is CASSHRAYQPQHF. In nucleotides, the CDR3 is TGTGCCAGCAGCCACAGGGCGTATCAGCCCCAGCATTTT.

This clone was seen more than once but under ten times. The V and J genes are TRBV27 and TRBJ2-3; D remains unclear. V gave up 4 bases and J gave up 7 bases, with 18 bases separating them. Germline V gives CDR1 MNHEY, CDR2 SMNVEV (reference sequence). The CDR3 runs to 15 residues. CDR3 sequence: CASSWLSTAGNTQYF. The CDR3 DNA reads TGTGCCAGCAGTTGGCTTAGCACCGCCGGAAATACGCAGTATTTT.

J is TRBJ2-2 and V is TRBV5-1; 8 nucleotides agree with TRBD2. Trimming removed 0 bases from V and 2 bases from J; junction bases left unmatched: 6. In germline, CDR1 is SGHRS, CDR2 YFSETQ. The CDR3 length is 17 residues. The CDR3 loop is CASSLALSGANTGELFF. The CDR3, as DNA: TGCGCCAGCAGCTTGGCCCTTAGCGGGGCTAACACCGGGGAGCTGTTTTTT.

The J gene is TRBJ2-6, the V gene TRBV23-1; 7 bases are shared with TRBD1. TRBV23-1 qualifies as an ORF whose function is uncertain. CDR3 length: 19 amino acids. Losses at the gene ends were 1 base for V and 2 bases for J; bases not matched to a gene: 11. CDR3 protein: CASSQLDDRVMTGANVLTF. The CDR3 nucleotides are TGCGCCAGCAGTCAATTAGATGACAGGGTTATGACTGGGGCCAACGTCCTGACTTTC.

This chain uses TRBV14 with TRBJ1-1, with 7 bases identical to TRBD1. Per the germline V gene, CDR1 is SGHDN and CDR2 is FVKESK. CDR3 length: 15 residues. V shed 10 bases, J shed 0 bases, and the junction held 11 bases outside the gene matches. This chain's CDR3 is CATREVTGLNTEAFF. In DNA form, the CDR3 reads TGTGCCACCCGGGAAGTGACAGGGCTGAACACTGAAGCTTTCTTT.

CDR3: CASSVYRGRGEAFF. CDR3 bases: TGTGCCAGCAGTGTTTACAGGGGGCGAGGTGAAGCTTTCTTT. The V and J genes are TRBV28 and TRBJ1-1, with 9 bases identical to TRBD1. The V gene's germline CDR1 is MDHEN and CDR2 SYDVKM. J lost 7 bases, V lost 5 bases, and 8 bases had no gene match. This CDR3 has 14 amino acids.

V gene TRBV29-1 combines with J gene TRBJ1-5, with 8 bases identical to TRBD1. The germline gives CDR1 SQVTM, CDR2 ANQGSEA. With 4 bases clipped from V and 5 bases from J, the junction kept 7 bases outside the gene matches. This CDR3 contains 14 residues. CDR3 sequence reads: CSVARDRGDQPQHF. CDR3 in DNA: TGCAGCGTTGCTCGCGACAGGGGCGATCAGCCCCAGCATTTT.

This chain links TRBV19 with TRBJ2-7, with D tentatively TRBD1 (5 bases). The CDR3 contains 15 residues. Trimming pared 9 bases from V and 5 bases from J, leaving 23 bases between. CDR1 and CDR2 (germline): LNHDA, SQIVND (reference sequence). Here the CDR3 reads CASRGTAGLLNEQYF. The CDR3, as DNA: TGTGCCAGCCGAGGTACGGCAGGGCTTTTGAACGAGCAGTACTTC.

This chain joins TRBV6-1 and TRBJ1-2; TRBD1 agrees at 7 bases. This CDR3 is 14 amino acids long. Germline CDR1 reads MNHNS; CDR2 reads SASEGT. The V segment lost 0 bases and the J segment 4 bases; nucleotides outside the gene matches: 2. The CDR3 sequence: CASSEARQGYGYTF. CDR3 nucleotide sequence: TGTGCCAGCAGTGAAGCCCGACAGGGCTATGGCTACACCTTC.

In this sample, this clone turned up a few times. CDR3: CASSERERNNEQFF. CDR3 DNA: TGCGCCAGCAGTGAGCGGGAGCGTAACAATGAGCAGTTCTTC. The chain joins TRBV5-1 to TRBJ2-1; 8 nucleotides agree with TRBD2. The J segment lost 5 bases and the V segment lost 5 bases, leaving 6 bases of the junction unmatched. CDR3 length: 14 residues. The V gene's germline CDR1 is SGHRS and CDR2 YFSETQ. Full variable domain (remainder filled in from reference TRBV5-1 and TRBJ2-1): KAGVTQTPRYLIKTRGQQVTLSCSPISGHRSVSWYQQTPGQGLQFLFEYFSETQRNKGNFPGRFSGRQFSNSRSEMNVSTLELGDSALYLCASSERERNNEQFFGPGTRLTVL.

This sequence joins TRBV6-1 and TRBJ1-2; D is unclear. Germline-derived CDR1 and CDR2 are MNHNS and SASEGT. The length of the CDR3 is 11 residues. V lost 7 bases to trimming and J lost 5 bases, with 8 bases between them. The CDR3 loop is CASTQWYGYTF. CDR3 bases: TGTGCCAGCACCCAGTGGTATGGCTACACCTTC.

A few counts support this clone. The chain recombines TRBV29-1 with TRBJ2-1; possibly TRBD1 for D (6 bases). Trimming took 7 bases from V and 8 from J, leaving 21 bases between them. CDR1 SQVTM and CDR2 ANQGSEA come from the germline V gene. This CDR3 contains 14 residues. The CDR3 protein is CSGIEARGRDEQFF. As DNA, the CDR3 is TGCAGCGGCATTGAGGCCAGGGGCCGCGATGAGCAGTTCTTC.

The genes are TRBV7-2 and TRBJ2-3; 8 positions match TRBD2. The V gene's germline CDR1 is SGHTA and CDR2 FQGNSA. This CDR3 is 16 amino acids long. V lost 3 bases and J lost 6; bases outside the gene matches: 11. The CDR3 sequence is CASSFFPASGSDTQYF. The CDR3 DNA reads as TGTGCCAGCAGCTTTTTCCCCGCTAGCGGGTCCGATACGCAGTATTTT.

V is TRBV7-8 and J is TRBJ1-5; D perhaps matches TRBD1 (6 bases). Germline V gives CDR1 SGHVS, CDR2 FQNEAQ. This CDR3 has 15 amino acids. The V end was cut by 4 bases, the J end by 4 bases, with 14 bases between. The chain's CDR3 is CASSSTGQLNQPQHF. In DNA form, the CDR3 reads TGTGCCAGCAGCTCCACCGGACAGTTAAATCAGCCCCAGCATTTT.